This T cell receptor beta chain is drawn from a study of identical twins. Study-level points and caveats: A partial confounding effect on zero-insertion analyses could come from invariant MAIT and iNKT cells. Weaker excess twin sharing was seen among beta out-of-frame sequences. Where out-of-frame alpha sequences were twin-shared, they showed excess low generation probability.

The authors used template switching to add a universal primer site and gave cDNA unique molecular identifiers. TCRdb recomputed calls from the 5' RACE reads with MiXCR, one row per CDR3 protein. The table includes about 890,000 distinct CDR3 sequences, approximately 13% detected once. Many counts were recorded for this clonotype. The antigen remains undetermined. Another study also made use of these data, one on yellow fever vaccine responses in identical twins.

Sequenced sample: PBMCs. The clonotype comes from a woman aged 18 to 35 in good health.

DNA of the CDR3: TGCGCCAGCAGCTCACAGGGGAACACCGGGGAGCTGTTTTTT. It translates to CASSSQGNTGELFF. V is TRBV5-1 and J is TRBJ2-2; D may be TRBD1 (6 bases). There are 14 residues in the CDR3. V was cut by 3 bases and J by 1 base, with 7 bases left in between. From germline, CDR1 is SGHRS and CDR2 YFSETQ. Full variable domain (rest looked up from reference TRBV5-1 and TRBJ2-2): KAGVTQTPRYLIKTRGQQVTLSCSPISGHRSVSWYQQTPGQGLQFLFEYFSETQRNKGNFPGRFSGRQFSNSRSEMNVSTLELGDSALYLCASSSQGNTGELFFGEGSRLTVL.